Shown below are 25 T cell receptor beta chains from a single sample sequenced in a study of blood T cell repertoires in COVID-19. Sequenced by immunoSEQ multiplex PCR; TCRdb stores in-frame clones only, minus some. The sample lists more than 75,000 clones, about 80% occurring once. The sequencing sample was made of peripheral blood. Source of these receptors: a human donor in a cohort sampled during active COVID-19.

The chain combines TRBV7-3 with TRBJ2-3; D perhaps matches TRBD2 (7 bases). This CDR3 contains 17 residues. V gave up 5 bases and J gave up 2 bases, with 20 bases separating them. CDR1 is SGHTA, CDR2 FQGTGA, per germline. In nucleotides, the CDR3 is TGTGCCAGCAGCCCCAGAGTGTGGCGGGGGCTCACAGATACGCAGTATTTT. Translated, it gives CASSPRVWRGLTDTQYF.

The chain is built from TRBV7-2 and TRBJ1-2, with TRBD1 identical over 8 bases. The CDR3 extends over 14 amino acids. Trimming cost V 3 bases and J 8 bases; bases outside gene matches: 8. Germline V lookup: CDR1 SGHTA, CDR2 FQGNSA. CDR3 nucleotide sequence: TGTGCCAGCAGCTTCGATGGACAGGGACGGGGCTACACCTTC. The encoded protein is CASSFDGQGRGYTF.

This clone was counted a few times. A junction end diverges from the germline sequence, so it may reflect a read error. The genes are TRBV2 and TRBJ1-4, with D perhaps matching TRBD1 (6 bases). This CDR3 has 12 amino acids. CDR1 and CDR2 (germline): SNHLY, FYNNEI. The CDR3 is CASSELPDRSVF. CDR3 coding DNA: TGTGCCAGCAGTGAGCTCCCGGACAGATCCGTTTTT.

The chain uses TRBV7-8 and TRBJ1-4; 10 positions match TRBD1. Germline values: CDR1 SGHVS, CDR2 FQNEAQ. This CDR3 region has 15 residues. The V segment lost 3 bases and the J segment 8 bases; nucleotides outside the gene matches: 6. In DNA form, the CDR3 reads TGTGCCAGCAGCTTCGGACAGGGGGTTCTCGAAAAACTGTTTTTT. Its translation: CASSFGQGVLEKLFF.

This clone was seen once. The chain joins TRBV5-5 to TRBJ1-6, with TRBD1 matching over 7 bases. This CDR3 is built from 15 residues. J was trimmed by 8 bases and V by 0 bases; bases with no gene match: 5. Germline V lookup: CDR1 SGHKS, CDR2 YYEKEE (reference sequence). Here the CDR3 DNA reads TGTGCCAGCAGCTTGGGGGGCAGGGGGGATTCACCCCTCCACTTT. Its protein product is CASSLGGRGDSPLHF.

The table lists this clone with a few counts. DNA of the CDR3: TGTGCCAGCTCAGGACAGGGGACCGGGGAGCTGTTTTTT. Translating it yields CASSGQGTGELFF. V gene TRBV18 combines with J gene TRBJ2-2, with TRBD1 identical over 9 bases. The CDR3 has 13 residues. Germline CDR1 KGHSH, CDR2 LQKENI. V shed 5 bases and J 5 bases; nucleotides not matched to a gene: 0.

This clone turned up a few times. J is TRBJ1-5 and V is TRBV28; 12 nucleotides align to TRBD1. The junction had 9 bases not matched to a gene; V was cut back by 3 bases and J by 9 bases. Per the germline V gene, CDR1 is MDHEN and CDR2 is SYDVKM. The CDR3 extends over 16 amino acids. The CDR3: CASSFVGQGASGPQHF. As DNA, the CDR3 is TGTGCCAGCAGTTTTGTGGGACAGGGGGCTAGCGGGCCCCAGCATTTT.

The chain carries TRBV6-1 and TRBJ2-5, with 8 bases lining up with TRBD2. With V trimmed by 3 bases and J by 5 bases, 8 bases remained unmatched. Germline V CDR1 and CDR2: MNHNS, SASEGT. This CDR3 spans 15 amino acids. The CDR3 spells CASSDGSGGPETQYF. The CDR3 DNA reads as TGTGCCAGCAGTGATGGGTCGGGAGGGCCTGAGACCCAGTACTTC.

CDR3 nucleotide sequence: TGTGCCAGTAGTACCTACTTGACAGTTGGCTACACCTTC. Residues: CASSTYLTVGYTF. V and J are TRBV19 and TRBJ1-2; TRBD1 might be the D (5 bases). The CDR3 length is 13 residues. Germline V gene sequence: CDR1 LNHDA, CDR2 SQIVND (reference sequence). V shed 4 bases and J shed 7 bases, with 13 bases lying between them.

The table lists this clone with a count of one. The rearrangement uses TRBV7-2 and TRBJ2-3, with 13 positions matching TRBD2. Losses at the gene ends were 1 base for V and 2 bases for J; bases not matched to a gene: 6. In germline, CDR1 is SGHTA, CDR2 FQGNSA. The length of the CDR3 is 18 residues. CDR3 coding DNA: TGTGCCAGCAGCTTAGAGTCAGGACTAGCGGGGGCCACAGATACGCAGTATTTT. Translated, it gives CASSLESGLAGATDTQYF.

The chain employs TRBV7-3 and TRBJ1-6, with D maybe TRBD1 (6 bases). Trimming removed 5 bases from V and 7 bases from J, with 15 bases in between. From germline, CDR1 is SGHTA and CDR2 FQGTGA. The CDR3 covers 15 residues. As DNA, the CDR3 is TGTGCCAGCAGCGCCACGGGACAATTAAATTCACCCCTCCACTTT. Protein: CASSATGQLNSPLHF.

J is TRBJ2-5 and V is TRBV27; TRBD2 matches at 8 bases. V was pared by 6 bases and J by 5 bases, with 8 bases of the junction left unmatched. The CDR3 sequence is 14 residues long. CDR1 is MNHEY and CDR2 is SMNVEV in the germline V gene (reference sequence). CDR3 nucleotides: TGTGCCAGCAGGGATCGGGGCGGGGGGGAGACCCAGTACTTC. This encodes CASRDRGGGETQYF.

This clone was detected only once. The chain couples TRBV7-2 to TRBJ1-6; D ambiguous. This CDR3 region has 13 residues. Germline lookup yields CDR1 SGHTA and CDR2 FQGNSA. The CDR3 DNA follows: TGTGCTAGAGGGAGCTCCTATAATTCACCCCTCCACTTT. It translates to CARGSSYNSPLHF.

This clone has a handful of counts. This chain uses TRBV7-8 with TRBJ1-4; D gene unclear. This CDR3 region has 14 residues. V lost 1 base and J lost 8, with 11 bases in between. Germline CDR1 SGHVS, CDR2 FQNEAQ. Here the CDR3 reads CASSLGGLGEKLFF. The DNA for the CDR3 is TGTGCCAGCAGCTTAGGAGGGCTCGGCGAAAAACTGTTTTTT.

The chain is built from TRBV2 and TRBJ2-3; 10 bases agree with TRBD1. Looked up from germline, CDR1 is SNHLY and CDR2 is FYNNEI. V dropped 7 bases and J dropped 6; count of bases not matched to a gene: 7. This CDR3 is 14 amino acids long. CDR3 nucleotide sequence: TGTGCCAGCACGTGGGACAGGGGCTATGATACGCAGTATTTT. It codes for CASTWDRGYDTQYF.

The chain is built from TRBV3-1 (or the pseudogene TRBV3-2) and TRBJ2-7, with D unclear. Germline V gene data show CDR1 as LGHDT and CDR2 as YNNKEL (reference sequence). The CDR3 loop spans 14 amino acids. Trimming left V 2 bases short and J 0 bases short, with 8 bases between. CDR3 in DNA: TGTGCCAGCAGCCAAAACCCAGGCTCCTACGAGCAGTACTTC. This codes for CASSQNPGSYEQYF.

J is TRBJ2-5 and V is TRBV19; TRBD2 matches at 8 bases. The V segment lost 10 bases and the J segment 4 bases; nucleotides outside the gene matches: 17. The CDR3 totals 16 residues. Germline loops: CDR1 LNHDA, CDR2 SQIVND (reference sequence). CDR3 protein: CATSRGGARGVETQYF. DNA of the CDR3: TGTGCCACCTCCCGGGGGGGGGCGCGGGGTGTAGAGACCCAGTACTTC.

The CDR3 DNA follows: TGTGCCAGCAGCGTAGAGGGTATGGGGAGAACCGGGGAGCTGTTTTTT. It specifies CASSVEGMGRTGELFF. V and J are TRBV9 and TRBJ2-2; weak D call: TRBD2 (5 bases). Germline lookup yields CDR1 SGDLS and CDR2 YYNGEE. Trimming pared 0 bases from V and 5 bases from J, leaving 14 bases between. The CDR3 runs 16 residues.

The rearrangement joins TRBV5-1 to TRBJ2-2; 7 positions match TRBD1. V was clipped by 0 bases and J by 5 bases; unmatched bases: 4. The CDR3 sequence is 15 residues long. Germline V gene data show CDR1 as SGHRS and CDR2 as YFSETQ. The CDR3 sequence: CASSLGDSTTGELFF. The CDR3 DNA reads as TGCGCCAGCAGCTTGGGGGACAGCACGACCGGGGAGCTGTTTTTT.

This clone came up once. The V gene is TRBV7-2, the J gene TRBJ1-5; D is unclear. Trimming left V 5 bases short and J 7 bases short, with 12 bases between. Per germline, CDR1 SGHTA and CDR2 FQGNSA. This CDR3 has 13 amino acids. Here the CDR3 DNA reads TGTGCCAGCAGCCCTCAGGCTGGGCAGCCCCAGCATTTT. Encoded protein: CASSPQAGQPQHF.

V usage is TRBV9 and J usage is TRBJ2-7, with 8 bases aligning to TRBD1. Germline trimming cut 4 bases from V and 5 bases from J; bases unmatched to any gene: 5. The CDR3 is 13 residues long. CDR1 and CDR2 from the germline V gene are SGDLS and YYNGEE. CDR3 DNA sequence: TGTGCCAGCAGCACACAGGGGGGAGACGAGCAGTACTTC. It specifies CASSTQGGDEQYF.

V is TRBV3-1 (or the pseudogene TRBV3-2) and J is TRBJ2-3; TRBD2 aligns across 7 bases. V shed 1 base and J 4 bases; nucleotides not matched to a gene: 8. The V gene's germline CDR1 is LGHDT and CDR2 YNNKEL (reference sequence). The CDR3 length is 16 residues. CDR3 protein: CASSQVRGTRADTQYF. The DNA of the CDR3 is TGTGCCAGCAGCCAAGTGCGGGGGACCAGGGCAGATACGCAGTATTTT.

The chain joins TRBV15 to TRBJ2-7; D possibly corresponds to TRBD2 (7 bases). V shed 0 bases and J shed 7 bases, with 22 bases lying between them. Germline-derived CDR1 and CDR2 are LNHNV and YYDKDF (reference sequence). The CDR3 runs to 17 residues. As DNA, the CDR3 is TGTGCCACCAGCAGAGAGAGCCCCGGTCGGGGGGCGAGTGAGCAGTACTTC. It encodes CATSRESPGRGASEQYF.

V gene TRBV28 combines with J gene TRBJ2-7; 7 positions match TRBD1. The V and J ends lost 8 bases and 2 bases, in that order; junction bases with no gene match: 12. CDR3 length: 15 residues. The V gene's germline CDR1 is MDHEN and CDR2 SYDVKM. In DNA form, the CDR3 reads TGTGCCAGCTCCCCACCGGGCAGGGGGACCTACGAGCAGTACTTC. This encodes CASSPPGRGTYEQYF.

CDR3 in DNA: TGTGCCAGCGTTTTGACCGGGGGGCCCCAGCATTTT. It encodes CASVLTGGPQHF. The J gene is TRBJ1-5, the V gene TRBV12-3 or TRBV12-4; possible D gene TRBD1, 5 bases. The CDR3 extends over 12 amino acids. Trimming left V 8 bases short and J 9 bases short, with 14 bases between.